This T cell receptor beta chain was retrieved from a study of Ad26.COV2.S vaccination and SARS-CoV-2 variants. Libraries were prepared by immunoSEQ multiplex PCR; TCRdb keeps only in-frame clonotypes and omits some of them. In the table there are around 500,000 clones, 80% to 90% of which are singletons. This sample's treatment: roughly 20 received Ad26.COV2.S at low or high dose, single or two shots; about 5 received placebo; per-sample allocation not given. All samples were drawn on day 63, counting from the first vaccine or placebo injection. This CDR3 is built from 14 residues. Trimming cost V 2 bases and J 1 base, with 6 bases left between them. Germline V gene sequence: CDR1 SGHRS, CDR2 YFSETQ.

The source material was peripheral blood, sampled in a trial of Ad26.COV2.S vaccine versus placebo. The chain is built from TRBV5-1 and TRBJ2-2; D is undetermined. This TCR came from a person between 18 and 59 years old who received the Ad26.COV2.S COVID-19 vaccine or a placebo. CDR3 sequence reads: CASSLWGNTGELFF. The CDR3 region has the DNA TGCGCCAGCAGCTTATGGGGGAACACCGGGGAGCTGTTTTTT. Together with reference TRBV5-1 and TRBJ2-2, the CDR3 gives the full variable domain: KAGVTQTPRYLIKTRGQQVTLSCSPISGHRSVSWYQQTPGQGLQFLFEYFSETQRNKGNFPGRFSGRQFSNSRSEMNVSTLELGDSALYLCASSLWGNTGELFFGEGSRLTVL.